This TCR beta chain was retrieved from a study of cytomegalovirus exposure and HLA in healthy donors. Study overall: The study placed around 80% of its approximately 360 genotyped donors in the Caucasian-associated ancestry cluster.

From germline, CDR1 is KGHSY and CDR2 FQNENV. The germline V and J ends were trimmed by 5 bases and 6 bases, with 13 bases remaining between them. This CDR3 contains 13 residues. General study results and limits: What a later analysis showed was that several of the most significant clusters appeared linked to common viral pathogens. Researchers reported in a later analysis that a missense DCLRE1C variant was tied to TCR beta V- and J-gene trimming. Certain indistinguishable V segments, among them TRBV6-2 and TRBV6-3, were excluded.

PCR was performed using 60 Vbeta and 13 Jbeta primers. Method: immunoSEQ multiplex PCR; TCRdb's copy keeps in-frame clones and lacks some. Its table records 150,000 to 200,000 clones. For this clone: The antigen is unknown.

The rearrangement links TRBV16 to TRBJ1-1; D is ambiguous. The sequenced sample was PBMCs. The clonotype was recovered from a man younger than 40 in good health and CMV-seronegative. For the CDR3, the DNA is TGTGCCAGCAGCGACACCCCGAGGGCTGAAGCTTTCTTT. It encodes CASSDTPRAEAFF.